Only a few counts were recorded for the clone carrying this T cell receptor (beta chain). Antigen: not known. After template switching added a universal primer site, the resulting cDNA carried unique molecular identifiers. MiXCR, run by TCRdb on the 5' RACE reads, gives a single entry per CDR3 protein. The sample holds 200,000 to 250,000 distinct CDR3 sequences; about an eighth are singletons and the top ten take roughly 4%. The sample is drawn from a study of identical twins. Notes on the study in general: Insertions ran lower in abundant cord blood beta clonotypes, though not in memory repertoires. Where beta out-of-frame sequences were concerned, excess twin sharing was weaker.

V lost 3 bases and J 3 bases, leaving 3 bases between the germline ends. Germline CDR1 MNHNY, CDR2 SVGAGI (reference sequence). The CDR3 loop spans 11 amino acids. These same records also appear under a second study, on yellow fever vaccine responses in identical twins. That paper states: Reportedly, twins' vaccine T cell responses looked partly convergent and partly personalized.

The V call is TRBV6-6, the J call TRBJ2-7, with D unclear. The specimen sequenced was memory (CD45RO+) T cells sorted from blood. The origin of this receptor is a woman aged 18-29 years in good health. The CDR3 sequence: CASSYIYEQYF. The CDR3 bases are TGTGCCAGCAGTTATATCTACGAGCAGTACTTC.